This TCR beta chain was identified during a study of blood T cell repertoires in COVID-19. Study-level information: T cells, B-cell-depleted T cells, or PBMCs provided the cDNA or gDNA that served as material.

Clones were read by immunoSEQ multiplex PCR, and TCRdb kept only the in-frame ones, dropping some. This table holds approximately 74,000 clones, roughly 80% found once. V lost 4 bases and J lost 0, with 9 bases in between. Germline loops: CDR1 SQVTM, CDR2 ANQGSEA. The CDR3 spans 13 residues. This clonotype was obtained from a woman aged 80 or older with active or convalescent COVID-19. Source material: peripheral blood. This rearrangement joins TRBV29-1 to TRBJ1-1, with D uncertain. In nucleotides, the CDR3 is TGCAGCGTTGCGAGCTCAATGAACACTGAAGCTTTCTTT. It encodes CSVASSMNTEAFF.